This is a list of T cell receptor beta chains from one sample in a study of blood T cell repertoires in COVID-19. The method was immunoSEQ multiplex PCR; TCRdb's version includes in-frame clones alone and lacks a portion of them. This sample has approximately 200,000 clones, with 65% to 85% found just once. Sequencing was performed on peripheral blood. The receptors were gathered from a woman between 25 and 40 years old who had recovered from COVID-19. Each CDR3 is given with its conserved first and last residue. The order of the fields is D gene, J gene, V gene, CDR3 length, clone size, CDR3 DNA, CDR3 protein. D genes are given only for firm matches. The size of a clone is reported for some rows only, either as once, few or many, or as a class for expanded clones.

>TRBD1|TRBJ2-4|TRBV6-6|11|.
TGTGCCAGCAGTTATCGAGGACAGGGGTACTTC
CASSYRGQGYF
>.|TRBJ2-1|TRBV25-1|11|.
TGTGCCAGCACAGGCTACAATGAGCAGTTCTTC
CASTGYNEQFF
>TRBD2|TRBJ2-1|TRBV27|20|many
TGTGCCAGCAGTTTATTGGCGACTAGCGGGAGGGCCCCTCTTTTGCATGAGCAGTTCTTC
CASSLLATSGRAPLLHEQFF
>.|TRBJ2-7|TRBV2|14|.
TGTGCCAGCAGTGAAGACAGGGTAAGGGACGAGCAGTACTTC
CASSEDRVRDEQYF
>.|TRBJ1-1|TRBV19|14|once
TGTGCCAGTATGGGCAGGGGAATTTTAACTGAAGCTTTCTTT
CASMGRGILTEAFF
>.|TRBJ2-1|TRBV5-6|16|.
TGTGCCAGCAGCTTGGAGTTCCGGGAGACCTACAATGAGCAGTTCTTC
CASSLEFRETYNEQFF
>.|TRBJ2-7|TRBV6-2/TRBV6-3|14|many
TGTGCCAGCAGTCATGCGGGGGCCTTCAACGAGCAGTACTTC
CASSHAGAFNEQYF
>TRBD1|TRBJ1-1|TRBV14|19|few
TGTGCCAGCAGCCAAGATGGGTCCTCCGGGACAGGGGAGTTTGCTGAAGCTTTCTTT
CASSQDGSSGTGEFAEAFF
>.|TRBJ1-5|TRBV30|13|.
TGTGCCTGGAGTCCACGAGGGCATGAGCCCCAGCATTTT
CAWSPRGHEPQHF
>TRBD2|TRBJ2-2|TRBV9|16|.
TGTGCCAGCAGCGTAACGAGCGGGGGGAACACCGGGGAGCTGTTTTTT
CASSVTSGGNTGELFF
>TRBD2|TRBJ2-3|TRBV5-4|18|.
TGTGCCAGCAGCTTGGCGGTGGGTAGCGGGAGGACCACAGATACGCAGTATTTT
CASSLAVGSGRTTDTQYF
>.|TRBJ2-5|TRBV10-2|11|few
TGCGCCAGCAGTGACGTGGAGACCCAGTACTTC
CASSDVETQYF
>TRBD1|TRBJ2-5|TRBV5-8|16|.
TGTGCCAGCAGCCCTTCCCGAGGGACAGGGGAAGAGACCCAGTACTTC
CASSPSRGTGEETQYF
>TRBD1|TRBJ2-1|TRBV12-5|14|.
TGTGCTAGTGGTTGGGGGACAGCCTACAATGAGCAGTTCTTC
CASGWGTAYNEQFF
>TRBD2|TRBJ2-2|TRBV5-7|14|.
TGTGCCAGCATACTAGCGGAGGGTACCGGGGAGCTGTTTTTT
CASILAEGTGELFF
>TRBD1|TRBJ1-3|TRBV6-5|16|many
TGTGCCAGCAGTTACCTTGGACAGGGAGGTGGAAACACCATATATTTT
CASSYLGQGGGNTIYF
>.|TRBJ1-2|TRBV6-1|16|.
TGTGCCAGCAGTGAACTCCCCTCCGGAGGGGCGCGGGGCTACACCTTC
CASSELPSGGARGYTF
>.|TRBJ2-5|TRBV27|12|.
TGTGCCAGCAGTTTATCCGGAGAGACCCAGTACTTC
CASSLSGETQYF
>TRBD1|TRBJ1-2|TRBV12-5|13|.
TGTGCTAGTGCTTTAGACAGGGGGCATGGCTACACCTTC
CASALDRGHGYTF
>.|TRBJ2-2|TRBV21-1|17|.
TGTGCCAGCAGCAAATCGGTCCGCGAGACGAACACCGGGGAGCTGTTTTTT
CASSKSVRETNTGELFF